The next 21 T cell receptor beta chains were all read from a single sample in a study of blood T cell repertoires in COVID-19. Repertoires were generated with immunoSEQ multiplex PCR, while TCRdb's copy carries only in-frame clones and drops some. The top ten clones hold around 2.3% of a sample with 150,000 to 200,000 clones, less than 90% of them seen once. Sequencing input: peripheral blood. These receptor sequences come from an older man with active or convalescent COVID-19.

The J gene is TRBJ2-3, the V gene TRBV24-1; tentative D call: TRBD2 (5 bases). CDR3 length: 14 amino acids. The germline V gene has CDR1 KGHDR and CDR2 SFDVKD. V was trimmed by 4 bases and J by 1 base, leaving 8 bases between them. DNA for the CDR3: TGTGCCACCAGTGAGAGGGATCGCACAGATACGCAGTATTTT. This gives the protein CATSERDRTDTQYF.

Turning to this clone: At the DNA level, this CDR3 is encoded by other sequences in the same sample as well. The chain is built from TRBV5-4 and TRBJ1-2; 8 bases fit TRBD1. The CDR3 totals 15 residues. With 0 bases clipped from V and 2 bases from J, the junction kept 3 bases outside the gene matches. Germline values: CDR1 SGHNT, CDR2 YYREEE (reference sequence). As DNA, the CDR3 is TGTGCCAGCAGCTTGGGCCGACAGGGGAACTATGGCTACACCTTC. It encodes CASSLGRQGNYGYTF.

The chain carries TRBV6-2 or TRBV6-3 and TRBJ2-3; no definite D call. The CDR3 contains 15 residues. V lost 2 bases and J lost 0, with 9 bases in between. Germline CDR1 reads MNHEY; CDR2 reads SVGEGT. The CDR3 sequence: CASSYMPTSTDTQYF. DNA for the CDR3: TGTGCCAGCAGTTACATGCCCACTAGCACAGATACGCAGTATTTT.

The chain couples TRBV5-1 to TRBJ2-3; 10 nucleotides match TRBD2. V dropped 0 bases and J dropped 8; count of bases not matched to a gene: 9. Per the germline V gene, CDR1 is SGHRS and CDR2 is YFSETQ. CDR3 length: 16 residues. This chain's CDR3 is CASSLAPSGRGGTQYF. DNA of the CDR3: TGCGCCAGCAGCTTGGCCCCTAGCGGGAGAGGGGGTACGCAGTATTTT.

This clone was counted once. The chain links TRBV6-1 to TRBJ1-1; possibly TRBD1 for D (6 bases). V dropped 3 bases and J dropped 5 bases, with 13 bases sitting between them. The CDR3 sequence is 14 residues long. Germline V lookup: CDR1 MNHNS, CDR2 SASEGT. Here the CDR3 reads CASSEQQGTTEAFF. CDR3 nucleotide sequence: TGTGCCAGCAGTGAGCAACAGGGTACAACTGAAGCTTTCTTT.

This chain links TRBV7-2 with TRBJ2-1; unclear D gene. CDR3 length: 16 residues. The V gene lost 5 bases and the J gene lost 5 bases, with 19 bases spanning the gap. The germline gives CDR1 SGHTA, CDR2 FQGNSA. The DNA for the CDR3 is TGTGCCAGCAGCGCCATTATTTTAGCAGCTCACAATGAGCAGTTCTTC. Amino acids: CASSAIILAAHNEQFF. Supplemented by reference TRBV7-2 and TRBJ2-1, the full variable domain reads GAGVSQSPSNKVTEKGKDVELRCDPISGHTALYWYRQSLGQGLEFLIYFQGNSAPDKSGLPSDRFSAERTGGSVSTLTIQRTQQEDSAVYLCASSAIILAAHNEQFFGPGTRLTVL.

This clone occurred once. The chain employs TRBV5-1 and TRBJ2-1, with TRBD2 matching over 9 bases. Germline CDR1 is SGHRS and CDR2 is YFSETQ. V gave up 4 bases and J gave up 4 bases; unmatched junction bases: 6. This CDR3 has 15 amino acids. Written as DNA, the CDR3 is TGCGCCAGCAGCCAAGCGGGGGGAACATACAATGAGCAGTTCTTC. It specifies CASSQAGGTYNEQFF.

For this clone: Distinct nucleotide sequences in the sample also encode this CDR3. This sequence joins TRBV12-5 and TRBJ2-1; D is uncertain. Germline V gene lookup returns CDR1 LGHNT and CDR2 FRNRAP. The CDR3 is made up of 11 amino acids. The V end lost 6 bases, the J end lost 4 bases, and 4 bases lay between the germline ends. The CDR3 nucleotides read TGTGCTAGTGGCCAGTACAATGAGCAGTTCTTC. Translating gives CASGQYNEQFF.

This sequence joins TRBV2 and TRBJ1-5, with 7 bases that match TRBD1. V lost 0 bases to trimming and J lost 0 bases; unmatched junction nucleotides: 20. This CDR3 has 22 amino acids. The V gene's germline CDR1 is SNHLY and CDR2 FYNNEI. The CDR3 bases are TGTGCCAGCAGTGAAGCGAGGAAGGGGCCCAGACAGGGCACTTATAGCAATCAGCCCCAGCATTTT. As protein: CASSEARKGPRQGTYSNQPQHF.

The chain has TRBV10-3 and TRBJ1-5, with TRBD1 as a possible D gene (5 bases). The CDR3 is 15 amino acids. Trimming removed 6 bases from V and 2 bases from J, with 14 bases in between. The germline CDR1 and CDR2 sequences are ENHRY and SYGVKD. CDR3 nucleotide sequence: TGTGCCATCAGCCCCGGGGGGGAACGCAATCAGCCCCAGCATTTT. This codes for CAISPGGERNQPQHF.

V is TRBV7-9 and J is TRBJ1-5; TRBD1 aligns across 8 bases. CDR3 length: 15 residues. V lost 4 bases to trimming and J lost 5 bases; unmatched junction nucleotides: 7. Germline V CDR1 and CDR2: SEHNR, FQNEAQ (reference sequence). CDR3 in DNA: TGTGCCAGCAGCTCCGGACAGGGAAGTCATCAGCCCCAGCATTTT. Translating it yields CASSSGQGSHQPQHF.

J is TRBJ2-7 and V is TRBV27; TRBD1 matches 9 bases. The CDR3 sequence is 15 residues long. Unmatched junction bases numbered 6, after V lost 6 bases and J lost 0 bases. CDR1 is MNHEY, CDR2 SMNVEV, per germline (reference sequence). This CDR3 reads CASSWTGESSYEQYF. The CDR3 DNA sequence: TGTGCCAGCAGCTGGACAGGGGAAAGCTCCTACGAGCAGTACTTC.

This clone was picked up one time. CDR3 sequence reads: CASSGGQTNQPQHF. CDR3 bases: TGTGCCAGCAGCGGAGGACAGACCAATCAGCCCCAGCATTTT. This chain uses TRBV9 with TRBJ1-5; D is perhaps TRBD1 (6 bases). Trimming pared 3 bases from V and 3 bases from J, leaving 10 bases between. The CDR3 extends over 14 amino acids. The germline gives CDR1 SGDLS, CDR2 YYNGEE.

With respect to this clone: The junction departs from the called germline gene at one end, perhaps through a read error. The chain couples TRBV10-2 to TRBJ2-3, with TRBD1 matching 7 bases. The CDR3 contains 15 residues. The germline gives CDR1 WSHSY, CDR2 SAAADI. The CDR3 protein is CASSPGTDATHTQYF. In DNA form, the CDR3 reads TGCGCCAGCAGCCCTGGGACAGACGCCACACATACGCAGTATTTT.

In the case of this clone: The junction does not match germline at one end; this may be a read error. The chain uses TRBV18 and TRBJ2-5; TRBD1 aligns across 8 bases. Germline lookup yields CDR1 KGHSH and CDR2 LQKENI. There are 12 residues in the CDR3. The CDR3 spells CASSPGAGQGHF. The CDR3 DNA reads TGTGCCAGCTCACCGGGTGCTGGACAGGGCCACTTC.

The chain employs TRBV2 and TRBJ2-7; D possibly corresponds to TRBD2 (5 bases). Germline CDR1 SNHLY, CDR2 FYNNEI. This CDR3 spans 15 amino acids. V lost 6 bases and J lost 2, with 17 bases in between. As DNA, the CDR3 is TGTGCCAGCAGGGGCAGCGGCGGGCCGGCCTACGAGCAGTACTTC. Protein sequence: CASRGSGGPAYEQYF. The full variable domain, completed using reference TRBV2 and TRBJ2-7, is EPEVTQTPSHQVTQMGQEVILRCVPISNHLYFYWYRQILGQKVEFLVSFYNNEISEKSEIFDDQFSVERPDGSNFTLKIRSTKLEDSAMYFCASRGSGGPAYEQYFGPGTRLTVT.

This clone was seen more than once but under ten times. The CDR3 here is CASSLGDTGLYTDTQYF. DNA for the CDR3: TGTGCCAGCAGCTTAGGGGACACGGGACTATACACAGATACGCAGTATTTT. The chain combines TRBV11-2 with TRBJ2-3; D is perhaps TRBD2 (7 bases). The germline V and J ends were trimmed by 1 base and 2 bases, with 16 bases remaining between them. Germline V gene lookup returns CDR1 SGHAT and CDR2 FQNNGV. The CDR3 has 17 residues.

The chain couples TRBV13 to TRBJ2-2; 7 bases line up with TRBD1. The CDR3 totals 16 residues. With 5 bases clipped from V and 6 bases from J, the junction kept 12 bases outside the gene matches. Germline V gene lookup returns CDR1 PRHDT and CDR2 FYEKMQ (reference sequence). The CDR3 here is CASSLQGEALAGELFF. The CDR3 DNA reads TGTGCCAGCAGCCTCCAGGGGGAAGCTTTAGCCGGGGAGCTGTTTTTT.

The V gene is TRBV5-1, the J gene TRBJ2-1, with D unclear. This CDR3 has 16 amino acids. Trimming took off 4 bases at V and 3 bases at J, with 17 bases between the two ends. Germline V gene lookup returns CDR1 SGHRS and CDR2 YFSETQ. CDR3 nucleotides: TGCGCCAGCAGCCCGGGTGGCGGCTCGTTCTACAATGAGCAGTTCTTC. Translated, it gives CASSPGGGSFYNEQFF.

V gene TRBV20-1 combines with J gene TRBJ2-1; D gene uncertain. CDR3 size: 12 residues. The V end lost 3 bases, the J end lost 8 bases, and 11 bases lay between the germline ends. Germline assignment: CDR1 DFQATT and CDR2 SNEGSKA (reference sequence). This CDR3 reads CSASSMADEQFF. CDR3 nucleotides: TGCAGTGCTAGTTCGATGGCCGATGAGCAGTTCTTC.

CDR3 DNA sequence: TGTGCCAGCAGCTTAAGCGAATCTAACAATGAGCAGTTCTTC. As protein: CASSLSESNNEQFF. The rearrangement links TRBV7-8 to TRBJ2-1; no clear D gene. The CDR3 spans 14 residues. The germline V gene encodes CDR1 SGHVS and CDR2 FQNEAQ. With 2 bases removed from V and 5 bases from J, the gap between germline ends came to 10 bases.